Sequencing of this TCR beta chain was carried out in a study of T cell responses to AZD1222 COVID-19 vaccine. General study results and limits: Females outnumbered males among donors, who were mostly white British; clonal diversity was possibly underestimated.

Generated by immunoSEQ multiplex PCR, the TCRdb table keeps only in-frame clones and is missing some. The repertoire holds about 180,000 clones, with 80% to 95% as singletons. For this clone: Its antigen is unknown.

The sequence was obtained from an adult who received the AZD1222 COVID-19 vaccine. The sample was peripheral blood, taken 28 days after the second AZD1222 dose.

DNA of the CDR3: TGTGCCAGCAGCTTAAATAGCGCAGATACGCAGTATTTT. Encoded protein: CASSLNSADTQYF. The chain couples TRBV7-3 to TRBJ2-3; possible D gene TRBD2, 5 bases. This CDR3 has 13 amino acids. Germline loops: CDR1 SGHTA, CDR2 FQGTGA. The germline V and J ends were trimmed by 1 base and 4 bases, with 6 bases remaining between them.